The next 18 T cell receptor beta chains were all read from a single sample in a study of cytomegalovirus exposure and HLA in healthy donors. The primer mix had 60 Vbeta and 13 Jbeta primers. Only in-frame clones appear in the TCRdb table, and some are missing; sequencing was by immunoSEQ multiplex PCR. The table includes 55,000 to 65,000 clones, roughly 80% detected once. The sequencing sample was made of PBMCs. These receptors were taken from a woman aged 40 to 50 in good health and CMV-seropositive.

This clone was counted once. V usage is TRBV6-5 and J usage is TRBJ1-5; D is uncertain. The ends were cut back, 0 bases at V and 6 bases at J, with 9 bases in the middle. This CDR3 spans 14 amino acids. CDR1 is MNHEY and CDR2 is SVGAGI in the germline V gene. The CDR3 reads CASSYSSPIQPQHF. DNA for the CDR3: TGTGCCAGCAGTTACTCAAGCCCGATTCAGCCCCAGCATTTT.

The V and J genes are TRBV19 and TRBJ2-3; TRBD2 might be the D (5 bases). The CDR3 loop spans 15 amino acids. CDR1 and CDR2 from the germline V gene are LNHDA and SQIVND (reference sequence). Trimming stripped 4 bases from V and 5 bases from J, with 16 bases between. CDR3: CASSNGVGVIDTQYF. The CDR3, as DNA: TGTGCCAGTAGTAACGGGGTAGGAGTTATAGATACGCAGTATTTT.

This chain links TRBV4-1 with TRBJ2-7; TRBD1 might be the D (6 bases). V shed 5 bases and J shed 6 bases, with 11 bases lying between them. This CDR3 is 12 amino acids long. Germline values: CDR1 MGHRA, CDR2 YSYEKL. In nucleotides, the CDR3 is TGCGCCAGCAGCTTAGACAGGTCCGAGCAGTACTTC. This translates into CASSLDRSEQYF.

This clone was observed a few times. DNA of the CDR3: TGTGCCAGTAGTATCACGGGATCAGCTAACTATGGCTACACCTTC. This sequence encodes CASSITGSANYGYTF. The chain recombines TRBV19 with TRBJ1-2; no clear D. The V gene lost 3 bases and the J gene lost 0 bases, with 11 bases spanning the gap. Germline V gives CDR1 LNHDA, CDR2 SQIVND (reference sequence). The CDR3 extends over 15 amino acids.

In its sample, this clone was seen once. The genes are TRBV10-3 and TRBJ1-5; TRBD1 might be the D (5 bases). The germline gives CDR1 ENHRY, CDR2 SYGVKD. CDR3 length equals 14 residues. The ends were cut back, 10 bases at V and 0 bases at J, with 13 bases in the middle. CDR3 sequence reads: CATQGGDSNQPQHF. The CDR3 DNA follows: TGTGCCACCCAGGGAGGGGATAGCAATCAGCCCCAGCATTTT.

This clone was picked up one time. The CDR3: CASSSNPGQGAHGYTF. DNA for the CDR3: TGCGCCAGCAGCTCCAACCCGGGACAGGGGGCCCATGGCTACACCTTC. The chain joins TRBV5-1 to TRBJ1-2, with 12 nucleotides matching TRBD1. CDR1 SGHRS and CDR2 YFSETQ come from the germline V gene. The CDR3 length is 16 residues. J lost 6 bases, V lost 3 bases, and 9 bases had no gene match.

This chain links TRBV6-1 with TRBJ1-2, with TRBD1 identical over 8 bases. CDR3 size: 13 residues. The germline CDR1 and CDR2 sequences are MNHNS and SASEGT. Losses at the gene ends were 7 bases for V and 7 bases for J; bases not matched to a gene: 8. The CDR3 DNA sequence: TGTGCCAGCAATCAGGGGGCTCCGGGTGGCTACACCTTC. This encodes CASNQGAPGGYTF.

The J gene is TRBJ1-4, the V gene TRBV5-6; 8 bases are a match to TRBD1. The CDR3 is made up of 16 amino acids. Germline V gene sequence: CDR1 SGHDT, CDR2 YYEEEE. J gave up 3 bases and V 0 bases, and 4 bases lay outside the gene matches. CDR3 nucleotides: TGTGCCAGCAGCTTGGTGGACAGGGAATCTAATGAAAAACTGTTTTTT. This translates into CASSLVDRESNEKLFF.

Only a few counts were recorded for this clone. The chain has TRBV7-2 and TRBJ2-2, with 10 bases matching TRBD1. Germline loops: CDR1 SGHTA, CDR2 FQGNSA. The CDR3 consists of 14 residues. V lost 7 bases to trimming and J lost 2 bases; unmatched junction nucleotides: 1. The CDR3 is CASKTGGNTGELFF. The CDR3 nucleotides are TGTGCCAGCAAGACAGGGGGCAACACCGGGGAGCTGTTTTTT.

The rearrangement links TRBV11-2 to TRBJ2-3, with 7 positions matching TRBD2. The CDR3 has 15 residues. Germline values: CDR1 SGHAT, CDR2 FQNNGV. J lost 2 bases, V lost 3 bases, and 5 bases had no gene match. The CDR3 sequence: CASSFSGVYTDTQYF. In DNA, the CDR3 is TGTGCCAGCAGCTTCAGCGGGGTGTACACAGATACGCAGTATTTT.

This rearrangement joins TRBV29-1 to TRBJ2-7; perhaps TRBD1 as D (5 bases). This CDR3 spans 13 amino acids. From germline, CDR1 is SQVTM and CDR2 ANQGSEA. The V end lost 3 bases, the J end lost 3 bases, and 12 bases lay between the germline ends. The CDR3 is CSVESRQGYEQYF. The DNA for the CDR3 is TGCAGCGTTGAGTCCCGGCAGGGCTACGAGCAGTACTTC.

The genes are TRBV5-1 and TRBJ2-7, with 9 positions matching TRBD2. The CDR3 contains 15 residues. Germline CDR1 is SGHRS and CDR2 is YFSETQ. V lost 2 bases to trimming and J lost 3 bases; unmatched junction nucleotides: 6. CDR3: CASSFPAGGVYEQYF. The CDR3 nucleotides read TGCGCCAGCAGCTTCCCAGCGGGGGGCGTCTACGAGCAGTACTTC.

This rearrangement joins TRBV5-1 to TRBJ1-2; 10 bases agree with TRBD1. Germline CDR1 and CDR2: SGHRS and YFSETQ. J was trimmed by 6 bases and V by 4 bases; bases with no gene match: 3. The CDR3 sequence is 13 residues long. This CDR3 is CASSTGQGNGYTF. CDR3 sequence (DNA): TGCGCCAGCAGCACGGGACAGGGGAATGGCTACACCTTC.

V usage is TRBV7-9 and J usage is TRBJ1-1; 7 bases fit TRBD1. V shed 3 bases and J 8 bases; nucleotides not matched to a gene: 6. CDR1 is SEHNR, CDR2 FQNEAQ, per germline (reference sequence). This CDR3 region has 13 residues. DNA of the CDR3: TGTGCCAGCAGCTTCACAGGGGAGGACGAAGCTTTCTTT. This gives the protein CASSFTGEDEAFF.

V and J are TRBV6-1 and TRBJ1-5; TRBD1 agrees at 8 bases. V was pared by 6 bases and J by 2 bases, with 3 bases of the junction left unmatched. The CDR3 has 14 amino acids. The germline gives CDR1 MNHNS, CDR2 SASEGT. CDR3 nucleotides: TGTGCCAGCAGCTCGACAGGGGGCAATCAGCCCCAGCATTTT. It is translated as CASSSTGGNQPQHF.

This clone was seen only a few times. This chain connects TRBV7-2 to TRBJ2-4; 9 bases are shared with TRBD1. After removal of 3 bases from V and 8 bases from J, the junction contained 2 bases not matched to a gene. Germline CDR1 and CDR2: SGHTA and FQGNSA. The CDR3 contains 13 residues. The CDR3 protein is CASSLRDRDIQYF. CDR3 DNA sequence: TGTGCCAGCAGCTTGAGGGACAGGGACATTCAGTACTTC.

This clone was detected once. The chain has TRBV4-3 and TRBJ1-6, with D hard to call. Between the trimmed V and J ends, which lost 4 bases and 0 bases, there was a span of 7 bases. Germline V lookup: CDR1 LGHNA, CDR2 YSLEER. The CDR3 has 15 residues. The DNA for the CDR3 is TGCGCCAGCAGCCGGGCGAGCTCCTATAATTCACCCCTCCACTTT. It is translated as CASSRASSYNSPLHF.

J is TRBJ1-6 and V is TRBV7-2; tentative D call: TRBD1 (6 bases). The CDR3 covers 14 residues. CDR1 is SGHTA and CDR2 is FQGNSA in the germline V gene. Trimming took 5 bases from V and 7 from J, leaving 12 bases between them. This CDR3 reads CASSPGTSNSPLHF. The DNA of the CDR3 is TGTGCCAGCAGCCCCGGGACATCCAATTCACCCCTCCACTTT.